Listed below are T cell receptor beta chains from one sample, sequenced in a study of CXCR3-negative and CXCR3-positive naive CD8 T cells. Using the 5' RACE reads, TCRdb records one entry per CDR3 protein without DNA. This repertoire includes some 150,000 distinct CDR3 sequences. Sequenced: naive CXCR3+ CD8+ T cells from blood. These receptors all stem from a human donor in good health. Some clones in this sample may be carry-over from other donors' samples. Each CDR3 is given with its conserved first and last residue. Each record gives: J gene, V gene, CDR3 protein.

J: TRBJ2-5; V: TRBV7-9; CDR3: CASSFGDRDQETQYF
J: TRBJ2-1; V: TRBV2; CDR3: CASSPDRANEQIF
J: TRBJ2-7; V: TRBV6-6; CDR3: CASGDGTYEQYF
J: TRBJ2-7; V: TRBV29-1; CDR3: CSVVVTGNSYEQYF
J: TRBJ1-1; V: TRBV29-1; CDR3: CSVYTENTEAFF
J: TRBJ1-1; V: TRBV28; CDR3: CASTRTNTEAFF
J: TRBJ2-3; V: TRBV6-2/TRBV6-3; CDR3: CASSYGGGPDTQYF
J: TRBJ1-2; V: TRBV9; CDR3: CASNLWGQDGYTF
J: TRBJ1-2; V: TRBV5-1; CDR3: CASSPDDSNYGYTF
J: TRBJ1-2; V: TRBV4-2; CDR3: CASSQDAGTGAFRGYGYTF
J: TRBJ2-7; V: TRBV29-1; CDR3: CSVLDGTYEQYF
J: TRBJ2-7; V: TRBV20-1; CDR3: CSARRMSGGFYEQYF
J: TRBJ2-7; V: TRBV7-2; CDR3: CASSLVTSGYEQYF
J: TRBJ2-3; V: TRBV4-1; CDR3: CASSQEPGTSTDTQYF
J: TRBJ2-1; V: TRBV12-3/TRBV12-4; CDR3: CASSPLPTEGDEQFF
J: TRBJ1-5; V: TRBV7-9; CDR3: CASSGRYSNQPQHF
J: TRBJ2-2; V: TRBV7-6; CDR3: CASSLESGINTGELFF
J: TRBJ2-3; V: TRBV14; CDR3: CASSRTGGTLTDTQYF
J: TRBJ2-3; V: TRBV7-9; CDR3: CASSSSGRDNWTDTQYF
J: TRBJ2-1; V: TRBV12-3/TRBV12-4; CDR3: CASSFGRGQLYNEQFF
J: TRBJ2-3; V: TRBV4-2; CDR3: CASSQAVGWEDTQYF
J: TRBJ2-2; V: TRBV7-6; CDR3: CASSSPDGYTGELFF
J: TRBJ1-3; V: TRBV6-6; CDR3: CASSPDNSGNTIYF
J: TRBJ1-1; V: TRBV29-1; CDR3: CSVEPSREHTEAFF
J: TRBJ1-4; V: TRBV29-1; CDR3: CSVEFFGTGSLDEKLFF
J: TRBJ1-1; V: TRBV5-6; CDR3: CASMADPNTEAFF
J: TRBJ2-1; V: TRBV4-3; CDR3: CASSQTHLAGGYNEQFF
J: TRBJ1-1; V: TRBV7-9; CDR3: CASSPMLERDTEAFF
J: TRBJ1-1; V: TRBV25-1; CDR3: CASSALGRNTEAFF